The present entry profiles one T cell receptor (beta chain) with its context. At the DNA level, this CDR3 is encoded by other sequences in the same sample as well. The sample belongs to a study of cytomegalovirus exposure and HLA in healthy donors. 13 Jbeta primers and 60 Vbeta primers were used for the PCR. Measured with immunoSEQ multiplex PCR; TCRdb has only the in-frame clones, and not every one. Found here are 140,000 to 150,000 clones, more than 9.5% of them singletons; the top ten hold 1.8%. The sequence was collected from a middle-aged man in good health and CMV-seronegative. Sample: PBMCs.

In DNA form, the CDR3 reads TGTGCCAGCAGCTACGGGACTGGGACCGGTGAAAAACTGTTTTTT. Translating it yields CASSYGTGTGEKLFF. The V and J genes are TRBV7-9 and TRBJ1-4; maybe TRBD1 (5 bases). The V end lost 4 bases, the J end lost 7 bases, and 16 bases lay between the germline ends. Germline loops: CDR1 SEHNR, CDR2 FQNEAQ (reference sequence). The CDR3 sequence is 15 residues long.